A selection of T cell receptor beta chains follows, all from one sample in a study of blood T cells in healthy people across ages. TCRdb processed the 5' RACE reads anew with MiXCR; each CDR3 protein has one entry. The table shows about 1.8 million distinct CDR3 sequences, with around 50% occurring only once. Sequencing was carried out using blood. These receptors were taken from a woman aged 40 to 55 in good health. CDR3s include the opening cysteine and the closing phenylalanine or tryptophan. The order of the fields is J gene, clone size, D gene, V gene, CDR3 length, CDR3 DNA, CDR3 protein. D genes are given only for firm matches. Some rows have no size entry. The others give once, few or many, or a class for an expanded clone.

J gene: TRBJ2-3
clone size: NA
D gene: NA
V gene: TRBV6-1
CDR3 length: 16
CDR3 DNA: TGTGCCAGCAGTGAAGTGGGCGGCCGAGGCACAGATACGCGGTATTTT
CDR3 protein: CASSEVGGRGTDTRYF

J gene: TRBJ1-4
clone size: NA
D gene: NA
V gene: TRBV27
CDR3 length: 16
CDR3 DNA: TGTGCCAGCAGTTATTCGCGGGGGGCGAGGGATGAAAAACTGTTTTTT
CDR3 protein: CASSYSRGARDEKLFF

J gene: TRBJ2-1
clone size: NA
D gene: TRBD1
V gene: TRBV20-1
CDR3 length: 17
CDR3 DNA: TGCAGTGCTAGAGGACCAAAGGGACAGGGGGCGTACGGTGAGCAGTTCTTC
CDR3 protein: CSARGPKGQGAYGEQFF

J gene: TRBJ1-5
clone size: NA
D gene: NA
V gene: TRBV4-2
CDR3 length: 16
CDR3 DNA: TGTGCCAGCAGCCTCACGGGTGGGGAGGGGGATCAGCCCCAGCATTTT
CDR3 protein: CASSLTGGEGDQPQHF

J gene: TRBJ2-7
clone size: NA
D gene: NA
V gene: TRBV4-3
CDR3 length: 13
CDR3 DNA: TGCGCCAGCAGCCAAGACAGGTCGCTAAAGCAGTACTTC
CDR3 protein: CASSQDRSLKQYF

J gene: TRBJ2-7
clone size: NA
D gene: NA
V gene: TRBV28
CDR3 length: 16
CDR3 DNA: TGTGCCAGCAGTTTATTGGGGGTAAGCTCCTACAATGAGCAGTACTTC
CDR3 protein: CASSLLGVSSYNEQYF

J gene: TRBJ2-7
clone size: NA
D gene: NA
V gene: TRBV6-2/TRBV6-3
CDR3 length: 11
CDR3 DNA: TGTGCCAGCAGGCTCTGGGGCGAGCAGTACTTC
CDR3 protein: CASRLWGEQYF

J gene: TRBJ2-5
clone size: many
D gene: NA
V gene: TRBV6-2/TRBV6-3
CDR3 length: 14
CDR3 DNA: TGTGCCAGCAGTTACTCGCCCGTTCAAGAGACCCAGTACTTC
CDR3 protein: CASSYSPVQETQYF

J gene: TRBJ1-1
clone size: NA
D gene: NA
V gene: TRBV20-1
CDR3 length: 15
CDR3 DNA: TGCAGTGCTAGAGCCAATAAGAGATTCCTGGCTGAAGCTTTCTTT
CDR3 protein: CSARANKRFLAEAFF

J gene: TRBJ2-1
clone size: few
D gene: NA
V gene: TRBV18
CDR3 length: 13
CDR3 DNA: TGTGCCAGCTCACCCGGACGTACGAATGAGCAGTTCTTC
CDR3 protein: CASSPGRTNEQFF

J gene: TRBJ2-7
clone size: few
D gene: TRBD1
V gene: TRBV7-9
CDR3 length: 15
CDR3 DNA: TGTGCCAGCACCCGAGGACAGGGACCCTTGGGGGAGCAGTACTTC
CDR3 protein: CASTRGQGPLGEQYF

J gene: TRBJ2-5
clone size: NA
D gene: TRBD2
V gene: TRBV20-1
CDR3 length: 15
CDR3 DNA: TGCAGTGCTAGAACCGGGACTAGCGGGACAAATGAGCAGTACTTC
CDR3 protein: CSARTGTSGTNEQYF

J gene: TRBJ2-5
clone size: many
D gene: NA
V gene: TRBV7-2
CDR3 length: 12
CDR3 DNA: TGTGCCAGCAGCTTAGGTCTGGAGACCCAGTACTTC
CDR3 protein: CASSLGLETQYF

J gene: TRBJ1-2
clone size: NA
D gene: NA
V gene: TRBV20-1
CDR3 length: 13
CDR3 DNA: TGCAGTCAGGAAGGGGTCGTAGGAAATGGCTACACCTTC
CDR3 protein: CSQEGVVGNGYTF

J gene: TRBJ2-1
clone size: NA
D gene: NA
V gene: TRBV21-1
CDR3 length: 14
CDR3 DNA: TGTGCCAGCAGCAATTCCGGGGGACACAATGAGCAGTTCTTC
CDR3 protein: CASSNSGGHNEQFF

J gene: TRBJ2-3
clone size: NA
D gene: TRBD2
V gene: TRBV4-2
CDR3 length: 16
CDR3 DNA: TGTGCCAGCAGCCGCACGACTAGCGGGGAAGCAGATACGCAGTATTTT
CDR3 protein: CASSRTTSGEADTQYF

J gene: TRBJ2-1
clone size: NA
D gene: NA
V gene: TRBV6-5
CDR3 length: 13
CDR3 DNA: TGTGCCAGCCGTGTACAGGGTTACAATGAGCAGTTCTTC
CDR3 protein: CASRVQGYNEQFF

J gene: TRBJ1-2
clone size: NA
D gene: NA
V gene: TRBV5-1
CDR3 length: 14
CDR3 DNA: TGCGCCAGCAGCTTAACCGGGACACTTTACGGCTACACCTTC
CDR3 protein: CASSLTGTLYGYTF

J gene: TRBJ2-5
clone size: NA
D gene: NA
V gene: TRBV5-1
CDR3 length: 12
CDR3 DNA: TGCGCCAGCAGCCCTAGGGACAATCCTTTGTACTTC
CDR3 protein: CASSPRDNPLYF

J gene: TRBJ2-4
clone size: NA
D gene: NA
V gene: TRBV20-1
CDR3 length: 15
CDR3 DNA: TGCAGTGCCGATCCCTGGACAGTCGCCAAAAACATTCAGTACTTC
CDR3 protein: CSADPWTVAKNIQYF

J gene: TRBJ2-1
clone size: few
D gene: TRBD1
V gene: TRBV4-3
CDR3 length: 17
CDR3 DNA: TGCGCCAGCAGCCAAGACCCTCCGACAGGGGGCGTGGGTGAGCAGTTCTTC
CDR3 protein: CASSQDPPTGGVGEQFF

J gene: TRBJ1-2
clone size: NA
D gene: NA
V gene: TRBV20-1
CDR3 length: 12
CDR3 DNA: TGCAGTGCCCCGGACAGCTTCTATGGCTACACCTTC
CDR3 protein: CSAPDSFYGYTF

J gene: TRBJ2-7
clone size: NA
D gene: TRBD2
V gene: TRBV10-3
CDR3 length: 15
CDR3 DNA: TGTGCCATCAGTGACTGGACTAGCGGGGGTTACGAGCAGTACTTC
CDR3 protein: CAISDWTSGGYEQYF

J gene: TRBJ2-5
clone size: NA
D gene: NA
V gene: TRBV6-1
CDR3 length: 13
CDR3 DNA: TGTGCCAGCCTCAGGCAGTACCAAGAGACCCAGTACTTC
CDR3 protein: CASLRQYQETQYF

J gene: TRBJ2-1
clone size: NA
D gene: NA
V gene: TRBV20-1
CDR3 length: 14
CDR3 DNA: TGCAGTGCTAGCCTCCTGCCCCGCCCCAATGAGCAGTTCTTC
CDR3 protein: CSASLLPRPNEQFF

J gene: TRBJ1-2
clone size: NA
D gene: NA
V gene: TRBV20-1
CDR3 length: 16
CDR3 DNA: TGCAGTGCTAGGGGAGGGACCGACGCTTACAACTATGGCTACACCTTC
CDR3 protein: CSARGGTDAYNYGYTF

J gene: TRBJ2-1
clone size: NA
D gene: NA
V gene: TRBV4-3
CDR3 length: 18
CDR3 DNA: TGCGCCAGCAGCCAAGGTACCGGAGGGGGGGCGCAGGTCTATGAGCAGTTCTTC
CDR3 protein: CASSQGTGGGAQVYEQFF

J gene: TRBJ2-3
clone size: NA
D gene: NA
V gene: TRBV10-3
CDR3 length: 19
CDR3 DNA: TGTGCCATCAGTGAAGTACAAGGGGACCGAGGGGACAACACAGATACGCAGTATTTT
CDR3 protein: CAISEVQGDRGDNTDTQYF

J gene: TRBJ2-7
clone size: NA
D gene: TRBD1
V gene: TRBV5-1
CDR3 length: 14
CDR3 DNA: TGCGCCAGCAGCTTGATCAGACAGGGCTACGAGCAGTACTTC
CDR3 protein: CASSLIRQGYEQYF

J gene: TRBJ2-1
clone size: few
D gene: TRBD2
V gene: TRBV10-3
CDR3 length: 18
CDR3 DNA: TGTGCCATCAGTGAGCCAGTGGGGCGGGCGGGGGGCTACAATGAGCAGTTCTTC
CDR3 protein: CAISEPVGRAGGYNEQFF

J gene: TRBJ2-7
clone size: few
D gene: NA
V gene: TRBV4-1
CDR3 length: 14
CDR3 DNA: TGCGCCAGCAGCCAAGATATCCTACCCTACGAGCAGTACTTC
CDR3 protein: CASSQDILPYEQYF

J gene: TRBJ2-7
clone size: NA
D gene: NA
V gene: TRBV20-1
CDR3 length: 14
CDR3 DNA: TGCAGTGCTAGAGACGTCAGGGGATCCTACGAGCAGTACTTC
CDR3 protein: CSARDVRGSYEQYF

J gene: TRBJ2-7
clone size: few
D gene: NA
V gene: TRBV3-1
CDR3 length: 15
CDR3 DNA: TGTGCCAGCAGCCAAGAACTTGCGAAGTCCTACGAGCAGTACTTC
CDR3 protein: CASSQELAKSYEQYF

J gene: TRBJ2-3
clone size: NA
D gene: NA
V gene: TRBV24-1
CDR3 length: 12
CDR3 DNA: TGTGCCACCAGTGACCAAACAGATACGCAGTATTTT
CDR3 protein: CATSDQTDTQYF

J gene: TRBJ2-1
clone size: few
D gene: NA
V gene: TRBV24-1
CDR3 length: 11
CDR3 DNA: TGTGCCACCAAGGGTTCCGATGAGCAGTTCTTC
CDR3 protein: CATKGSDEQFF

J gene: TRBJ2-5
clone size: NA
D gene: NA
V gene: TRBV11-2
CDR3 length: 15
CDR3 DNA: TGTGCCAGCAGCTTAGCGGGGGCCCACCAAGAGACCCAGTACTTC
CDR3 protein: CASSLAGAHQETQYF

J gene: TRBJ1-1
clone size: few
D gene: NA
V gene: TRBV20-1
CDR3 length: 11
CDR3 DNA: TGCAGTGCTACGAGTAACACTGAAGCTTTCTTT
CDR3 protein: CSATSNTEAFF

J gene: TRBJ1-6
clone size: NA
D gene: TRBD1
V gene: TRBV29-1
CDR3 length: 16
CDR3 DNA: TGCAGCGTCAGATTAGGGCCGGACAGGGGTGGTTCACCCCTCCACTTT
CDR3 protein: CSVRLGPDRGGSPLHF

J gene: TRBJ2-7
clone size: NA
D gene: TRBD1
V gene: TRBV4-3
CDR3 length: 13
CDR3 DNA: TGCGCCAGCAGCCGGGACAGGACCCGCGAGCAGTACTTC
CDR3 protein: CASSRDRTREQYF

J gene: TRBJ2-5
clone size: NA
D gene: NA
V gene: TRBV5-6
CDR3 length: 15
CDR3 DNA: TGTGCCAGCAGCTTCTCAGTAAGGGGGTTAGAGACCCAGTACTTC
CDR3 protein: CASSFSVRGLETQYF

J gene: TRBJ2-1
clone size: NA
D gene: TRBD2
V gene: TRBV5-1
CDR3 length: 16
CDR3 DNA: TGCGCCAGCAGCGGAGGGACTAGCGGGCGTTACAATGAGCAGTTCTTC
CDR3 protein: CASSGGTSGRYNEQFF

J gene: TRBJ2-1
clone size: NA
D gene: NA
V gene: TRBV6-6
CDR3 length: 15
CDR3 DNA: TGTGCCAGCAGTTACGGGCACAGCAGGGGCGATGAGCAGTTCTTC
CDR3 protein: CASSYGHSRGDEQFF

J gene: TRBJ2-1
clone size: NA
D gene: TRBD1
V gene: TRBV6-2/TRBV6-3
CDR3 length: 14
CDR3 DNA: TGTGCCAGTACAACAGGGGATGCCGGCTATGAGCAGTTCTTC
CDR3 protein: CASTTGDAGYEQFF

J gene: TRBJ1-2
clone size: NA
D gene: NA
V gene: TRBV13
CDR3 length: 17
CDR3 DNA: TGTGCCAGCAGCTTAGTGTCTGTTGGCAGGTTGGTGGTGAGCTACACCTTC
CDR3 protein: CASSLVSVGRLVVSYTF

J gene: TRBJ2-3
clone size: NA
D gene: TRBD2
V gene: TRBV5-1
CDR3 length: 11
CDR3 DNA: TGCGCCAGCGCGGAGGGAGGGGCGCAGTATTTT
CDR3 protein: CASAEGGAQYF

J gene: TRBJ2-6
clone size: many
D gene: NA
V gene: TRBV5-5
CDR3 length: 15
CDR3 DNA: TGTGCCAGCAGCCGAGGGGTGTCTGGGGCCAACGTCCTGACTTTC
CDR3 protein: CASSRGVSGANVLTF

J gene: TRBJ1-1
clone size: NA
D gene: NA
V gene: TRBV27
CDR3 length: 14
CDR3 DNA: TGTGCCAGCAGGCCGGGACGGCAGAACACTGAAGCTTTCTTT
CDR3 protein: CASRPGRQNTEAFF